Presented here are 13 T cell receptor beta chains from one specimen sequenced in a study of T cell responses to AZD1222 COVID-19 vaccine. Clones were sequenced by immunoSEQ multiplex PCR, and TCRdb holds only the in-frame ones, with some missing. The profile shows fewer than 90,000 clones, more than 70% of them singletons. The specimen was peripheral blood, collected on day 0 of AZD1222 vaccination. All receptors come from an adult in good health.

The CDR3 loop reads CAWSGQGNQPQHF. The CDR3 region has the DNA TGTGCCTGGTCTGGGCAGGGAAATCAGCCCCAGCATTTT. The chain carries TRBV30 and TRBJ1-5; D is possibly TRBD1 (5 bases). The germline gives CDR1 GTSNPN, CDR2 SVGIG (reference sequence). Trimming pared 5 bases from V and 4 bases from J, leaving 12 bases between. The CDR3 has 13 residues.

The V gene is TRBV7-9, the J gene TRBJ2-5; possible D gene TRBD1, 6 bases. The V gene lost 3 bases and the J gene lost 1 base, with 15 bases spanning the gap. Germline V CDR1 and CDR2: SEHNR, FQNEAQ (reference sequence). The CDR3 runs 16 residues. The CDR3 is CASSLSPGRGQETQYF. CDR3 DNA sequence: TGTGCCAGCAGCTTGTCCCCTGGCAGGGGCCAAGAGACCCAGTACTTC.

The rearrangement uses TRBV28 and TRBJ2-1; 8 nucleotides agree with TRBD2. The CDR3 loop spans 17 amino acids. Germline loops: CDR1 MDHEN, CDR2 SYDVKM. V gave up 4 bases and J gave up 6 bases; unmatched junction bases: 14. The CDR3 DNA sequence: TGTGCCAGCAGTTGGGCGTCTGGCGGGGGGCCCCTCAATGAGCAGTTCTTC. This sequence encodes CASSWASGGGPLNEQFF. The whole variable domain, filled in from reference TRBV28 and TRBJ2-1, reads DVKVTQSSRYLVKRTGEKVFLECVQDMDHENMFWYRQDPGLGLRLIYFSYDVKMKEKGDIPEGYSVSREKKERFSLILESASTNQTSMYLCASSWASGGGPLNEQFFGPGTRLTVL.

The J gene is TRBJ2-2, the V gene TRBV27; D possibly corresponds to TRBD2 (5 bases). The CDR3 has 15 amino acids. In germline, CDR1 is MNHEY, CDR2 SMNVEV (reference sequence). V was clipped by 6 bases and J by 1 base, with 12 bases between them. The CDR3 nucleotides are TGTGCCAGCAGCCATAGAGCGGTGAACACCGGGGAGCTGTTTTTT. Protein product: CASSHRAVNTGELFF.

This clone showed up just once. The same CDR3 arises from other DNA sequences in this sample as well. J is TRBJ1-5 and V is TRBV20-1; D gene uncertain. The CDR3 spans 12 residues. Germline V gene sequence: CDR1 DFQATT, CDR2 SNEGSKA (reference sequence). Trimming left V 3 bases short and J 6 bases short, with 9 bases between. The CDR3 bases are TGCAGTGCTAGTTCACGGGCTCAGCCCCAGCATTTT. This codes for CSASSRAQPQHF.

This clone was detected a few times. The chain couples TRBV18 to TRBJ1-4; TRBD1 aligns across 9 bases. J lost 6 bases, V lost 0 bases, and 11 bases had no gene match. Germline CDR1 reads KGHSH; CDR2 reads LQKENI. CDR3 length: 18 amino acids. The CDR3 nucleotides read TGTGCCAGCTCACCACCGTCTCGAGGACAGGGGATTGATGAAAAACTGTTTTTT. This sequence encodes CASSPPSRGQGIDEKLFF.

The V call is TRBV5-6, the J call TRBJ1-2; D uncertain. This CDR3 has 13 residues. The ends were cut back, 6 bases at V and 5 bases at J, with 14 bases in the middle. Germline V gene lookup returns CDR1 SGHDT and CDR2 YYEEEE. The CDR3 sequence is CASTRGYQYGYTF. DNA for the CDR3: TGTGCCAGCACTCGGGGATACCAGTATGGCTACACCTTC.

The rearrangement links TRBV2 to TRBJ1-2; 8 bases are a match to TRBD1. The V and J ends lost 8 bases and 7 bases, in that order; junction bases with no gene match: 15. There are 15 residues in the CDR3. In germline, CDR1 is SNHLY, CDR2 FYNNEI. Written as DNA, the CDR3 is TGTGCCAGCCATCAGGACAGGGCGACCTTAAGTGGCTACACCTTC. Amino acid sequence: CASHQDRATLSGYTF.

The chain links TRBV28 to TRBJ1-6; perhaps TRBD1 as D (5 bases). Germline CDR1 is MDHEN and CDR2 is SYDVKM. Trimming shortened V by 2 bases and J by 8 bases, and 13 bases separated the two germline ends. There are 15 residues in the CDR3. CDR3 sequence (DNA): TGTGCCAGCAGTTTAGGCGGCAGGGTCGATTCACCCCTCCACTTT. Translated, it gives CASSLGGRVDSPLHF.

The chain recombines TRBV3-1 (or the pseudogene TRBV3-2) with TRBJ2-1; TRBD2 is a possible D gene (5 bases). Deletions cut 4 bases from V and 7 bases from J, with 11 bases between. The CDR3 has 13 amino acids. The germline V gene encodes CDR1 LGHDT and CDR2 YNNKEL (reference sequence). CDR3 sequence reads: CASSRTESNEQFF. The CDR3 DNA follows: TGTGCCAGCAGCCGGACTGAGTCAAATGAGCAGTTCTTC.

The CDR3, as DNA: TGTGCCAGCAGTCCGGGACTTTACAATGAGCAGTTCTTC. It codes for CASSPGLYNEQFF. J is TRBJ2-1 and V is TRBV12-3 or TRBV12-4; TRBD2 is a possible D gene (6 bases). Trimming stripped 5 bases from V and 4 bases from J, with 9 bases between. The CDR3 spans 13 residues.

This chain links TRBV6-5 with TRBJ1-1; no definite D call. V lost 7 bases and J 4 bases, leaving 7 bases between the germline ends. The germline V gene has CDR1 MNHEY and CDR2 SVGAGI. The CDR3 totals 11 residues. DNA for the CDR3: TGTGCCAGCAAAAAGGGCACTGAAGCTTTCTTT. This encodes CASKKGTEAFF.

This clone was seen once. This chain uses TRBV19 with TRBJ2-7; D is undetermined. The CDR3 extends over 15 amino acids. The V gene's germline CDR1 is LNHDA and CDR2 SQIVND (reference sequence). The germline V and J ends were trimmed by 5 bases and 0 bases, with 14 bases remaining between them. As DNA, the CDR3 is TGTGCCAGTAGTCTTGGGTCGACGAGCTCCTACGAGCAGTACTTC. This codes for CASSLGSTSSYEQYF.